Given below is one TCR beta chain in context. Its cognate antigen has yet to be identified. There are no base qualities to consult, and no much larger clone falls within one base. TCRbeta CDR3 regions were amplified from genomic DNA by means of the immunoSEQ Assay, a bias-controlled multiplex PCR. For the original study's pipeline: Within the assay, amplification of reference gene primers was used to estimate how many nucleated cells each sample contained. Sequence reads were collapsed and filtered to measure the absolute abundance of every unique TCRbeta CDR3 rearrangement. For each sample, productive Simpson clonality was calculated as the square root of Simpson's diversity index across productive rearrangements. What TCRdb holds here is the immuneACCESS table cut down to in-frame rearrangements. Part of the clones is not present; checked against another copy, under half of the missing clones reflect an unresolved V gene, and the others are unexplained. V, J and clone size reflect that table, while D and trimming were determined from the DNA. Within this sample are about 200,000 clones, with roughly 80% of them counted one time only. Of the sample, around 6% is held by the ten largest clones.

This sample is drawn from a study of blood T cell repertoires in COVID-19 (TCRdb year 2020). The study in broad terms: The collaborator samples originated in the United States, Italy and Spain and spanned the acute and convalescent phases of COVID-19. The material from the prospective study consisted of cDNA or gDNA derived from T cells, B-cell-depleted T cells, or PBMCs. The dataset comprised deeply sampled blood TCRbeta repertoires from subjects exposed to, actively infected with, or recovered from COVID-19. The repertoires were made available in a free public database intended to serve as a resource for research on the immune response to SARS-CoV-2. The samples were drawn from the first 160 participants of the ongoing ImmuneRACE study and from 1,254 subjects provided by 6 global collaborators. A de-identified subject ID, COVID-19 status, age in years and sex were almost always included in the sample metadata. Where available, HLA class I and class II types were obtained from metadata supplied by the sample provider rather than from assay-based typing.

Whole blood was collected in K2EDTA tubes by collaborating institutions according to the institutions' own protocols. For TCRbeta analysis, collaborators shipped samples as frozen whole blood, isolated PBMCs, or DNA extracted from either of those sample types. Taken from cysteine to phenylalanine, the CDR3 has 14 residues. Of all the DNA, just the CDR3 is kept, 42 bases in frame from base 1. From the germline V gene, CDR1 is KGHSH and CDR2 is LQKENI. V is reduced by 3 bases and J by 5 bases, leaving a spacing of 11 bases between them. Study-level results and caveats: Clinical and demographic metadata were provided uncurated, with the amount varying by source and participant.

The sample consisted of peripheral blood. The chain couples TRBV18 to TRBJ2-1, with the D gene too uncertain to name. The sequence was obtained from a woman in her seventies with acute or convalescent COVID-19. For the CDR3, the sequence is CASSPRRPHNEQFF. The DNA sequence follows: TGTGCCAGCTCACCCCGGAGACCCCACAATGAGCAGTTCTTC.